A single sample is the source of the 10 T cell receptor beta chains below, sequenced in a study of radiation and T cells in renal cell carcinoma. Stated time point: blood 4 weeks post-SBRT, at nephrectomy. Treatment described: 15 Gy SBRT to primary tumor, nephrectomy 4 weeks later. Sequencing was performed with immunoSEQ multiplex PCR; in TCRdb, only in-frame clones are kept and a portion is missing. This sample has fewer than 200,000 clones, with about 87% found just once. Sequences were derived from blood, sampled from a patient whose treatment included radiotherapy and nephrectomy. The receptors were gathered from a woman in her 50s with renal cell carcinoma.

The chain combines TRBV9 with TRBJ2-2; 8 bases are a match to TRBD2. The CDR3 runs 17 residues. J gave up 4 bases and V 4 bases, and 12 bases lay outside the gene matches. Germline CDR1 SGDLS, CDR2 YYNGEE. The CDR3 here is CASSLRGGGSRTGELFF. In DNA, the CDR3 is TGTGCCAGCAGCTTAAGGGGCGGGGGGTCACGCACCGGGGAGCTGTTTTTT.

The rearrangement uses TRBV29-1 and TRBJ2-3; 10 positions match TRBD2. Germline CDR1 reads SQVTM; CDR2 reads ANQGSEA. The CDR3 is made up of 16 amino acids. The V and J ends lost 7 bases and 2 bases, in that order; junction bases with no gene match: 12. Here the CDR3 DNA reads TGCAGCGCCCCGGGGAGTAGCGGGGGGTTCACAGATACGCAGTATTTT. This encodes CSAPGSSGGFTDTQYF.

The chain carries TRBV6-5 and TRBJ2-1; 7 bases line up with TRBD2. Per the germline V gene, CDR1 is MNHEY and CDR2 is SVGAGI. This CDR3 comprises 15 residues. With 2 bases clipped from V and 4 bases from J, the junction kept 5 bases outside the gene matches. The DNA of the CDR3 is TGTGCCAGCAGTTACGAAGCGGGATTTTACAATGAGCAGTTCTTC. Translating it yields CASSYEAGFYNEQFF.

This chain connects TRBV5-6 to TRBJ1-6; weak D call: TRBD1 (5 bases). Per the germline V gene, CDR1 is SGHDT and CDR2 is YYEEEE. This CDR3 is built from 14 residues. V gave up 2 bases and J gave up 5 bases, with 8 bases separating them. Here the CDR3 reads CASSLGVDNSPLHF. CDR3 DNA sequence: TGTGCCAGCAGCTTAGGGGTCGATAATTCACCCCTCCACTTT.

The V gene is TRBV7-9, the J gene TRBJ1-6; D not certain. The V end lost 4 bases, the J end lost 6 bases, and 10 bases lay between the germline ends. The CDR3 is 14 amino acids. Per germline, CDR1 SEHNR and CDR2 FQNEAQ (reference sequence). CDR3 bases: TGTGCCAGCAGCTCGGACGGAATTAATTCACCCCTCCACTTT. Its protein product is CASSSDGINSPLHF.

This chain joins TRBV7-9 and TRBJ1-6; the D is unclear. The germline gives CDR1 SEHNR, CDR2 FQNEAQ (reference sequence). V lost 6 bases, J lost 7 bases, and 13 bases lay in between. The CDR3 is 14 amino acids. The CDR3 coding sequence is TGTGCCAGCAGTCCCCCGGGAGGCAATTCACCCCTCCACTTT. Its protein is CASSPPGGNSPLHF.

The CDR3 nucleotides read TGCGCCAGCAGCCCCCTCAATTGGAGACACAGCAACACCGGGGAGCTGTTTTTT. Translation: CASSPLNWRHSNTGELFF. This rearrangement joins TRBV4-1 to TRBJ2-2; D remains unclear. Trimming removed 4 bases at V and 2 bases at J, with 20 bases between. The CDR3 spans 18 residues. The germline CDR1 and CDR2 sequences are MGHRA and YSYEKL.

A few counts support this clone. The chain uses TRBV6-1 and TRBJ2-2, with 14 positions matching TRBD2. With 3 bases clipped from V and 6 bases from J, the junction kept 9 bases outside the gene matches. The germline V gene encodes CDR1 MNHNS and CDR2 SASEGT. The length of the CDR3 is 18 residues. CDR3: CASSDRTSGGRRSGELFF. DNA for the CDR3: TGTGCCAGCAGTGACCGGACTAGCGGGGGGAGGCGATCCGGGGAGCTGTTTTTT.

The chain combines TRBV27 with TRBJ1-1; possible D gene TRBD1, 6 bases. The CDR3 is 13 residues long. Per the germline V gene, CDR1 is MNHEY and CDR2 is SMNVEV (reference sequence). Trimming took 4 bases from V and 4 from J, leaving 10 bases between them. The DNA of the CDR3 is TGTGCCAGCAGTTCAACAGGGATCACTGAAGCTTTCTTT. Protein product: CASSSTGITEAFF.

The chain combines TRBV18 with TRBJ2-1, with 7 bases aligning to TRBD1. Germline V lookup: CDR1 KGHSH, CDR2 LQKENI. This CDR3 is built from 16 residues. The V segment lost 0 bases and the J segment 4 bases; nucleotides outside the gene matches: 6. The chain's CDR3 is CASSPPRGRGYNEQFF. Here the CDR3 DNA reads TGTGCCAGCTCACCACCTCGGGGCAGGGGGTACAATGAGCAGTTCTTC. Complete variable domain (other parts from reference TRBV18 and TRBJ2-1): NAGVMQNPRHLVRRRGQEARLRCSPMKGHSHVYWYRQLPEEGLKFMVYLQKENIIDESGMPKERFSAEFPKEGPSILRIQQVVRGDSAAYFCASSPPRGRGYNEQFFGPGTRLTVL.